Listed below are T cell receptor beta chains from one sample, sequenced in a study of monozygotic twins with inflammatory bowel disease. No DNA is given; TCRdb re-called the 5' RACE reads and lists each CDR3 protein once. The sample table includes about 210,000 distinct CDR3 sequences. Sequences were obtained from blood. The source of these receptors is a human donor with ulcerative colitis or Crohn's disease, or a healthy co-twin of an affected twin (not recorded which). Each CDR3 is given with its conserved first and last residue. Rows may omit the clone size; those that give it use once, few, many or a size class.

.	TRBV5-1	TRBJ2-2	CASSLHTGELFF
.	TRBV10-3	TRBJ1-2	CAISTEANYGYTF
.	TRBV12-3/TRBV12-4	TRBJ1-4	CASSLGFGEKLFF
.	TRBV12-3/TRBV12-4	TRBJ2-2	CASSERGTTGELFF
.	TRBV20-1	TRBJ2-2	CSAREFGMDTGELFF
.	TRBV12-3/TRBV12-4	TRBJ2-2	CASSLDTGELFF
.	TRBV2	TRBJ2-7	CASSDRAVDEQYF
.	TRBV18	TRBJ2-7	CASSGGRSSYEQYF
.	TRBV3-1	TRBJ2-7	CASSATTTSYEQYF
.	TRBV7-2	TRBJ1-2	CASSQANAFYGYTF
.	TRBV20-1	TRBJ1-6	CSANTGLNSPLHF
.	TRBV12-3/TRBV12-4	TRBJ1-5	CASSLLRNQPQHF
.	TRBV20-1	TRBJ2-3	CSANWDAYTQYF
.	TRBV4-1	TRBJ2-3	CASSPYDREFYGGEDTQYF
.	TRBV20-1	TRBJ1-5	CSAGGPGGSNQPQHF
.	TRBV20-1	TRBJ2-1	CSAKGLAGGRNEQFF
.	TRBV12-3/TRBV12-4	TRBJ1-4	CASSRGTNEKLFF
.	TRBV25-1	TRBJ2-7	CASSMDSYEQYF
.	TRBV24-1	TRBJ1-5	CATSDSLYGQGNQPQHF
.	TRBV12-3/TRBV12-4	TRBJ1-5	CASRTGIGNQPQHF
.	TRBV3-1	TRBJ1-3	CASSQVGNTIYF
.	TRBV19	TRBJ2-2	CAISGQSNTGELFF
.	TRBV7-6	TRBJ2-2	CASSLSENTGELFF
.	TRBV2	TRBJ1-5	CASSEARTGLSNQPQHF
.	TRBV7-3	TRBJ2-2	CASSPRRGPDTGELFF
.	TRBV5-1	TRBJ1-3	CASSLNRGNTIYF
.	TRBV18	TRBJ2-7	CASSPPTRGGEQYF
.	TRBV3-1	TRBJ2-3	CASSQGTGTSGATDTQYF
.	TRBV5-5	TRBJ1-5	CASSFGWGSNQPQHF
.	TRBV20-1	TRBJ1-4	CSALGGQGEKLFF
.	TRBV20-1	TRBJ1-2	CSASRQVDYGYTF
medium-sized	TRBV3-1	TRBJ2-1	CASSLGRESVNEQFF
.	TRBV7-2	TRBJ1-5	CASSLANQPQHF
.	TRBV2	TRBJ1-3	CASSNFGNTIYF
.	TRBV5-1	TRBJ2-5	CASSRGRETQCF
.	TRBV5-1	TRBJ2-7	CASSSGGIIYEQYF
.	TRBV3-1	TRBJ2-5	CAISDRVDRGAQYF
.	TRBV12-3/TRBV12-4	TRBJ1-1	CASRKRDRGVQAFF
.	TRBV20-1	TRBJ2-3	CSAEPGQTDTQYF
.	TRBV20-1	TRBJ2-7	CSASGTYYEQYF
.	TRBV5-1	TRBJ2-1	CASSLAGESYNEQFF
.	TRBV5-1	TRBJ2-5	CASSSEGQETQYF
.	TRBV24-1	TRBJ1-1	CATSGQGRTEAFF
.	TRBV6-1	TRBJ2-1	CASTPGGGLLNEQFF
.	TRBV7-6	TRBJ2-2	CASSSTTNTGELFF
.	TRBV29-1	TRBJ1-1	CSGGTAPEKTEAFF
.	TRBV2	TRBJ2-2	CASSEDGAGELFF
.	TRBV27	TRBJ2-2	CASSPTSGGAILFF
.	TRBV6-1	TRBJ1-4	CASSRQGTSNEKLFF
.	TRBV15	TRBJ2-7	CATSRDPQTSDEQYF
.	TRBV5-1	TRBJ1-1	CASSLAAVVGGADLTEAFF